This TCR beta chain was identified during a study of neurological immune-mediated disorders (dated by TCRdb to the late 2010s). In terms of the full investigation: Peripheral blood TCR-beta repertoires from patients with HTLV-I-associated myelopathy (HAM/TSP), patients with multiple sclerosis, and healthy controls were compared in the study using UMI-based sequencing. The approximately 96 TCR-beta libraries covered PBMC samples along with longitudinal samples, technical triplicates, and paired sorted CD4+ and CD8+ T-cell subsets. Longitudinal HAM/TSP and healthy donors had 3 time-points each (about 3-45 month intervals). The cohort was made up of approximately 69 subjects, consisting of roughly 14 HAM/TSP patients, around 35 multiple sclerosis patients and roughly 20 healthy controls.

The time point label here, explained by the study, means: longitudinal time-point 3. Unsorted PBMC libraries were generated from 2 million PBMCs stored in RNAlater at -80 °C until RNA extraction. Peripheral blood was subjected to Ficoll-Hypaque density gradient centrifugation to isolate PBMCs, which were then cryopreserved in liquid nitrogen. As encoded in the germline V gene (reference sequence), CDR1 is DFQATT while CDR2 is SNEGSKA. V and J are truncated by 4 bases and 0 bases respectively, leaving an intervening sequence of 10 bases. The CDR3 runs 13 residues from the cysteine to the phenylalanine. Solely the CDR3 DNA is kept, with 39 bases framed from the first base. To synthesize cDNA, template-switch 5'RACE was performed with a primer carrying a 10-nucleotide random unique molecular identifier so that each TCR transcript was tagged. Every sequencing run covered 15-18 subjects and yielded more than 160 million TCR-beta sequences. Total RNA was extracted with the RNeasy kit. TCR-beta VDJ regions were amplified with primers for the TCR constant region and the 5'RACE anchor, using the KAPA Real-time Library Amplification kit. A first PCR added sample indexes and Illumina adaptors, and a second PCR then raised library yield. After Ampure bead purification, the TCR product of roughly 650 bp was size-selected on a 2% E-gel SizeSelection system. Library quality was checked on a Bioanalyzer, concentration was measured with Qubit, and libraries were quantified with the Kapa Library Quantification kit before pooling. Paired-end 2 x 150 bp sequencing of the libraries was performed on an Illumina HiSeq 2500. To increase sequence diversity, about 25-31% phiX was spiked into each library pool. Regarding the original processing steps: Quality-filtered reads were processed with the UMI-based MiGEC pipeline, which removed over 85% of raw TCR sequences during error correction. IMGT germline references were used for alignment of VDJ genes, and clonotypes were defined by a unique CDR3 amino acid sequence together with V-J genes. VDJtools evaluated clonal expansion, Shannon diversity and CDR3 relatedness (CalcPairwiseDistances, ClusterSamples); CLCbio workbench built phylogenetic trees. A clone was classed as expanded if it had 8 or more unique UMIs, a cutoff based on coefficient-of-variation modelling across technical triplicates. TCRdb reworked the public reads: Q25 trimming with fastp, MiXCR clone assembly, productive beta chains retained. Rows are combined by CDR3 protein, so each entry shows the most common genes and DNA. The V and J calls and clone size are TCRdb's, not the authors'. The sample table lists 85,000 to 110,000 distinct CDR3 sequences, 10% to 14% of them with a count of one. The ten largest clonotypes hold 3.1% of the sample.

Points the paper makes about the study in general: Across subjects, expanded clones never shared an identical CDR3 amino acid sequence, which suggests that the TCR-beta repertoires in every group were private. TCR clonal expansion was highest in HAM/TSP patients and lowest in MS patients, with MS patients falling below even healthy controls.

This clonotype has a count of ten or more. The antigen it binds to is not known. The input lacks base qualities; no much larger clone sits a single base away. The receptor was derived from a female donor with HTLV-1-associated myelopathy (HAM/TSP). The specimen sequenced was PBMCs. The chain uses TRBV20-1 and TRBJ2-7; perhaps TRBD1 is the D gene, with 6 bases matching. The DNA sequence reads TGCAGTGCTATTGACAGGCGCTCCTACGAGCAGTACTTC. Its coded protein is CSAIDRRSYEQYF.